This TCR beta chain was captured by sequencing in a study of Ad26.COV2.S vaccination and SARS-CoV-2 variants. The overall study: Ad26.COV2.S shots went into the muscle once or twice, 56 days apart.

Germline CDR1 and CDR2: SGHDN and FVKESK. The CDR3 has 16 amino acids. V lost 1 base and J lost 5; bases outside the gene matches: 8. Assay: immunoSEQ multiplex PCR; the TCRdb copy retains only in-frame clones and omits some. The sample includes 440,000 or so clones, around 92% seen only once; the top ten take under 2%. The treatment was: 15 to 20 received Ad26.COV2.S at low or high dose, single or two shots; roughly five received placebo; per-sample allocation not given. Each sample was drawn 63 days after the first injection (of vaccine or placebo). The material was peripheral blood, obtained in a trial of Ad26.COV2.S vaccine versus placebo. V and J are TRBV14 and TRBJ2-1; TRBD2 aligns across 7 bases. The clonotype comes from a person aged 18-65 years who received the Ad26.COV2.S COVID-19 vaccine or a placebo. In nucleotides, the CDR3 is TGTGCCAGCAGCCAAGGAACGGGGGGTGAAAACAATGAGCAGTTCTTC. Translated, it gives CASSQGTGGENNEQFF.